Here is one TCR beta chain with its context. In the source study's methods: By means of reference gene primer amplification, nucleated cell counts were estimated. The table came from immunoSEQ multiplex PCR; TCRdb's copy has only in-frame clones and leaves some out. D and trimming come from the DNA, and the V and J calls and clone size come from that table. The sample contains some 150,000 clones, around 84% of which appear only once. The data were obtained in a study of blood T cell repertoires in COVID-19. Study information: Italy, Spain and the United States were the sources of the convalescent and acute COVID-19 samples. PBMCs, B-cell-depleted T cells, or T cells were the source of the cDNA or gDNA that made up the material.

The CDR3 extends over 13 amino acids. Germline CDR1 reads SNHLY; CDR2 reads FYNNEI. The V segment lost 3 bases and the J segment 10 bases; nucleotides outside the gene matches: 4. This TCR derives from a human donor in a cohort sampled during active COVID-19. The sequenced sample consisted of peripheral blood. The chain carries TRBV2 and TRBJ2-1, with 9 nucleotides matching TRBD2. CDR3 sequence: CASSDRTSGEQFF. The CDR3 bases are TGTGCCAGCAGTGATCGTACTAGCGGGGAGCAGTTCTTC.